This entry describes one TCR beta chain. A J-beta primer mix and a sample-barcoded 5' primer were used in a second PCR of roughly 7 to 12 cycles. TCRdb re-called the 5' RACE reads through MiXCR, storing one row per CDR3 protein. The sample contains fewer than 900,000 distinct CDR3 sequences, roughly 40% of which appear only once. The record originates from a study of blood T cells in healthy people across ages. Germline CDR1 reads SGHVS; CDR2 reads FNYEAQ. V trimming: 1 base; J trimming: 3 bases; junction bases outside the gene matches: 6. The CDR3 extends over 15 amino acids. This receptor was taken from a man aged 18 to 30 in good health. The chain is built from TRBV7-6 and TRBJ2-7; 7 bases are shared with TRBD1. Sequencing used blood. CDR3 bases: TGTGCCAGCAGCTTAGAGCCACAGGGGAACTACGAGCAGTACTTC. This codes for CASSLEPQGNYEQYF.